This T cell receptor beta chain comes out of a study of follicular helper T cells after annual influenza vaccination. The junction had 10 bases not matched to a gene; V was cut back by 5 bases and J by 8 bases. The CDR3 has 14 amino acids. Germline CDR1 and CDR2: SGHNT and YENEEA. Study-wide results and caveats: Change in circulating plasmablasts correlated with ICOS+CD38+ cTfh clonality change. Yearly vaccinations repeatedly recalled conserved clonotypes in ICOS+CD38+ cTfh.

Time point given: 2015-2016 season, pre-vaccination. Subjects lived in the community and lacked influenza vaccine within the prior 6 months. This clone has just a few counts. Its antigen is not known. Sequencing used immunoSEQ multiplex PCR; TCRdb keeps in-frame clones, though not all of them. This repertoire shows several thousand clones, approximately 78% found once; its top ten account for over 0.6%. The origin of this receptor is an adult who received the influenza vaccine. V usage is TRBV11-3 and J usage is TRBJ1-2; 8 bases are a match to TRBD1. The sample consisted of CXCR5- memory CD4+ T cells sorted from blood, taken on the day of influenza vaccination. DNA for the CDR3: TGTGCCAGCAGCCCCTCCGGAACAGGGGGAGGCTACACCTTC. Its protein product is CASSPSGTGGGYTF. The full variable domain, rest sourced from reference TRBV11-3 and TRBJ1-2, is EAGVVQSPRYKIIEKKQPVAFWCNPISGHNTLYWYLQNLGQGPELLIRYENEEAVDDSQLPKDRFSAERLKGVDSTLKIQPAELGDSAVYLCASSPSGTGGGYTFGSGTRLTVV.